There are many counts of the clone carrying this T cell receptor (beta chain). The sample's time point: newly diagnosed GD, antithyroid drugs for less than 3 months. From RNA extracted from PBMCs, the TCR library was made. Each patient gave approximately 9.2 milliliters of EDTA-anticoagulated peripheral blood. In building TCR beta libraries, iRepertoire HTBI primers were used together with Arm-PCR of CDR3 regions. MiXCR, run by TCRdb on the multiplex PCR reads, gives a single entry per CDR3 protein. Of around 420,000 distinct CDR3 sequences in the sample, around 15% were seen once. The data belong to a study of regulatory T cells in long-lasting Graves disease. The material was peripheral blood mononuclear cells (PBMCs), obtained at new diagnosis, from a patient treated with antithyroid drugs. The TCR was taken from a female donor with Graves disease.

CDR3 nucleotides: TGTGCCAGCAGTTTTGACGGGACAGGGAAAATCTACGAGCAGTACTTC. This encodes CASSFDGTGKIYEQYF. The gene calls are TRBV28 and TRBJ2-7; 9 bases are shared with TRBD1. The CDR3 contains 16 residues. Germline V lookup: CDR1 MDHEN, CDR2 SYDVKM. V gave up 3 bases and J gave up 3 bases; unmatched junction bases: 9.